These 16 T cell receptor beta chains were all obtained from the same sample, sequenced in a study of CXCR3-negative and CXCR3-positive naive CD8 T cells. UMI-labeled TRB cDNA libraries were prepared by 5' RACE. TCRdb reprocessed the 5' RACE reads and keeps a single row for each CDR3 protein, giving no DNA. Recorded for this sample: around 160,000 distinct CDR3 sequences. These receptors' antigens are unknown. Study outcomes and limitations: TRB CDR3 hydrophobicity was greater in CXCR3-positive naive cells than in CXCR3-negative naive cells.

Material: naive CXCR3+ CD8+ T cells from blood. As to subset: CD45RO-CCR7+CD27+CD95- naive CD8+ T cells expressing CXCR3 (TNR3+). These receptors all come from a human donor in good health. Some clones in this sample may be carry-over from other donors' samples.

The V call is TRBV4-1, the J call TRBJ2-5; TCRdb indicates TRBD2, and absent DNA this call remains unverified. Germline loops: CDR1 MGHRA, CDR2 YSYEKL. CDR3 length equals 18 residues. CDR3 sequence: CASSLLGSGGAEQETQYF.

This chain links TRBV18 with TRBJ2-7; TCRdb's D call, TRBD1, is unchecked because there is no DNA. The germline V gene encodes CDR1 KGHSH and CDR2 LQKENI. CDR3 length equals 15 residues. The CDR3 reads CASSPDRDRIYEQYF.

J is TRBJ2-7 and V is TRBV5-1; there is no DNA to check the TCRdb D call of TRBD2. CDR3 length: 15 amino acids. Germline values: CDR1 SGHRS, CDR2 YFSETQ. CDR3 protein: CASSLALGTNYEQYF.

The gene calls are TRBV28 and TRBJ2-5; TCRdb selects TRBD2, and the lack of DNA leaves this call unchecked. The CDR3 extends over 17 amino acids. CDR1 and CDR2 (germline): MDHEN, SYDVKM. The CDR3 region is CASSPPGREGPWETQYF.

The chain links TRBV28 to TRBJ2-5; checking the TCRdb D call of TRBD2 is not possible without DNA. The CDR3 covers 16 residues. The germline V gene encodes CDR1 MDHEN and CDR2 SYDVKM. The CDR3 reads CASSLYPSGGQETQYF.

The chain joins TRBV20-1 to TRBJ1-1. Per the germline V gene, CDR1 is DFQATT and CDR2 is SNEGSKA (reference sequence). The CDR3 has 13 amino acids. The CDR3: CSAAGTAVTEAFF.

The rearrangement uses TRBV27 and TRBJ2-7; TCRdb proposes TRBD1, but this gene call is untestable without DNA. Germline CDR1 and CDR2: MNHEY and SMNVEV (reference sequence). This CDR3 is 14 amino acids long. This CDR3 reads CASSSLGTGYEQYF.

The rearrangement links TRBV7-6 to TRBJ2-1; the D call from TCRdb, TRBD2, cannot be confirmed without DNA. Germline V lookup: CDR1 SGHVS, CDR2 FNYEAQ. CDR3 length: 15 amino acids. The chain's CDR3 is CASSFPGTSDNEQFF.

The chain is built from TRBV2 and TRBJ2-7; TCRdb reports TRBD2, a call that lacks DNA to check it against. The germline CDR1 and CDR2 sequences are SNHLY and FYNNEI. The length of the CDR3 is 15 residues. The CDR3 is CASSDKAGGRYEQYF.

This sequence joins TRBV29-1 and TRBJ1-1; TCRdb reports TRBD1, a call that lacks DNA to check it against. Germline CDR1 SQVTM, CDR2 ANQGSEA. The CDR3 consists of 13 residues. The CDR3 loop is CSAGGARGSEAFF. Complete variable domain (other parts from reference TRBV29-1 and TRBJ1-1): SAVISQKPSRDICQRGTSLTIQCQVDSQVTMMFWYRQQPGQSLTLIATANQGSEATYESGFVIDKFPISRPNLTFSTLTVSNMSPEDSSIYLCSAGGARGSEAFFGQGTRLTVV.

The genes are TRBV12-3 or TRBV12-4 and TRBJ2-1; the D call of TRBD2 rests on TCRdb alone, since no DNA is present to check it. This CDR3 contains 14 residues. This CDR3 is CASSFWAGGNEQFF.

The genes are TRBV4-2 and TRBJ1-2. The length of the CDR3 is 14 residues. Germline V lookup: CDR1 LGHNA, CDR2 YNFKEQ. The CDR3 here is CASSQAFVSDGYTF.

J is TRBJ1-2 and V is TRBV7-9. CDR3 length: 14 residues. Germline loops: CDR1 SEHNR, CDR2 FQNEAQ (reference sequence). This chain's CDR3 is CASSLGETDYGYTF.

This chain joins TRBV27 and TRBJ1-1. CDR1 is MNHEY, CDR2 SMNVEV, per germline (reference sequence). The CDR3 spans 15 residues. CDR3: CASSLSRQTNTEAFF.

The rearrangement uses TRBV18 and TRBJ2-3; TCRdb names TRBD2, which stays unverified in the absence of DNA. The CDR3 loop spans 17 amino acids. CDR1 is KGHSH and CDR2 is LQKENI in the germline V gene. This chain's CDR3 is CASSPPADGPSTDTQYF. The whole variable domain, remainder taken from reference TRBV18 and TRBJ2-3, is NAGVMQNPRHLVRRRGQEARLRCSPMKGHSHVYWYRQLPEEGLKFMVYLQKENIIDESGMPKERFSAEFPKEGPSILRIQQVVRGDSAAYFCASSPPADGPSTDTQYFGPGTRLTVL.

The chain joins TRBV29-1 to TRBJ2-5; the TCRdb D gene call, TRBD1, has no DNA to confirm it. Germline CDR1 SQVTM, CDR2 ANQGSEA. CDR3 length: 14 residues. CDR3 region: CSVEGWDTQETQYF. Looking up the rest from reference TRBV29-1 and TRBJ2-5 gives the full variable domain: SAVISQKPSRDICQRGTSLTIQCQVDSQVTMMFWYRQQPGQSLTLIATANQGSEATYESGFVIDKFPISRPNLTFSTLTVSNMSPEDSSIYLCSVEGWDTQETQYFGPGTRLLVL.